This TCR beta chain is drawn from a study of blood T cell repertoires in COVID-19. Study-level information: Some COVID-19 samples were acute and others convalescent; all came from the United States, Italy and Spain. PBMCs, B-cell-depleted T cells, or T cells provided the cDNA or gDNA that made up the material.

Per the original data handling: Amplification of reference gene primers provided the estimated nucleated cell counts. Method: immunoSEQ multiplex PCR; TCRdb's copy keeps in-frame clones and lacks some. V and J calls and clone size follow that table, whereas D and trimming were derived from the DNA. The sample lists 25,000 to 35,000 clones; 90% to 95% were seen once. The origin of this receptor is a human donor with active COVID-19. The donor label of this sample is uncertain. The sequenced sample consisted of peripheral blood.

The CDR3 protein is CASSLLLGGRTYEQYF. CDR3 nucleotide sequence: TGTGCCAGCAGCTTATTGCTCGGGGGAAGAACCTACGAGCAGTACTTC. The V gene is TRBV7-2, the J gene TRBJ2-7; possibly TRBD2 for D (6 bases). Looked up from germline, CDR1 is SGHTA and CDR2 is FQGNSA. The CDR3 has 16 residues. With 2 bases removed from V and 2 bases from J, the gap between germline ends came to 16 bases.